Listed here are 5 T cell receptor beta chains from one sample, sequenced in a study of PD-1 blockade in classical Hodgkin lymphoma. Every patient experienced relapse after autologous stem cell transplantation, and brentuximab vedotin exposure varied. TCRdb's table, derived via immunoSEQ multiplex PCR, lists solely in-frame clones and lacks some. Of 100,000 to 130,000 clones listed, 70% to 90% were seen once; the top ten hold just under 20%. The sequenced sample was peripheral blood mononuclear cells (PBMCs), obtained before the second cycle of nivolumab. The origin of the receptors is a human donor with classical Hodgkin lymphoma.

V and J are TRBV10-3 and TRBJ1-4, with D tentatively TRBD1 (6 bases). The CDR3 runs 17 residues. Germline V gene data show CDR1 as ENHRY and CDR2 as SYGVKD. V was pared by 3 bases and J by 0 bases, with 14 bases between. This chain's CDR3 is CAISDQGRGSTNEKLFF. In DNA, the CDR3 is TGTGCCATCAGTGATCAGGGGCGCGGGTCAACTAATGAAAAACTGTTTTTT.

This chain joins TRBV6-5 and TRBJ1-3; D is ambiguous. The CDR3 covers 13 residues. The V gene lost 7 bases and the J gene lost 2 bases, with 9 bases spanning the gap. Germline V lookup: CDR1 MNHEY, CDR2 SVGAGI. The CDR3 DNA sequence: TGTGCCAGCATTGCCCGGACTGGAAACACCATATATTTT. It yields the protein CASIARTGNTIYF.

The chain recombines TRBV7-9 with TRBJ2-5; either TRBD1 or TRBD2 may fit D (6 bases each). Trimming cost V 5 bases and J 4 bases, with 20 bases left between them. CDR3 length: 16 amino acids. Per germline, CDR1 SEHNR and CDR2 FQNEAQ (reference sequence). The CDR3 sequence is CASSPRGVVGVETQYF. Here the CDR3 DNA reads TGTGCCAGCAGCCCTAGGGGGGTTGTGGGAGTAGAGACCCAGTACTTC.

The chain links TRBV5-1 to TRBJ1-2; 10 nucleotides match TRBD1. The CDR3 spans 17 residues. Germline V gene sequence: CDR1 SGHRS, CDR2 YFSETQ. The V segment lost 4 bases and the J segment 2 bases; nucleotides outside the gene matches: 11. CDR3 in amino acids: CASSQTGRGQGNYGYTF. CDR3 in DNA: TGCGCCAGCAGCCAGACCGGCCGGGGACAGGGGAACTATGGCTACACCTTC.

This chain's CDR3 is CASSLSLGPNNEQFF. The CDR3 bases are TGCGCCAGCAGCTTAAGTCTGGGCCCTAACAATGAGCAGTTCTTC. The V gene is TRBV5-1, the J gene TRBJ2-1; no clear D gene. The germline CDR1 and CDR2 sequences are SGHRS and YFSETQ. The CDR3 consists of 15 residues. Trimming cost V 2 bases and J 5 bases, with 14 bases left between them.